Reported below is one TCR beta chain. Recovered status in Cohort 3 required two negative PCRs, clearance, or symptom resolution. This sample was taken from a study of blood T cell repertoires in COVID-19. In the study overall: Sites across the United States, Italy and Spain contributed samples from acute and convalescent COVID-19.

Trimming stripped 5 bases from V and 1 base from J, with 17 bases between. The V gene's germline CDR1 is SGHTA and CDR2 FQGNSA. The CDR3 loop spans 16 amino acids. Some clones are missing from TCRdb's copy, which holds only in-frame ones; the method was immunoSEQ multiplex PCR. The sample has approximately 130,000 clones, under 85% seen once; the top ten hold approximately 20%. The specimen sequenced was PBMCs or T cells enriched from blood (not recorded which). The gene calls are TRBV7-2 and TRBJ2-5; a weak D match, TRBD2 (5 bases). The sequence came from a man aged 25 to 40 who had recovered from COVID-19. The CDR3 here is CASSTPPRTFQETQYF. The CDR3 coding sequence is TGTGCCAGCAGCACCCCCCCCCGGACTTTCCAAGAGACCCAGTACTTC.